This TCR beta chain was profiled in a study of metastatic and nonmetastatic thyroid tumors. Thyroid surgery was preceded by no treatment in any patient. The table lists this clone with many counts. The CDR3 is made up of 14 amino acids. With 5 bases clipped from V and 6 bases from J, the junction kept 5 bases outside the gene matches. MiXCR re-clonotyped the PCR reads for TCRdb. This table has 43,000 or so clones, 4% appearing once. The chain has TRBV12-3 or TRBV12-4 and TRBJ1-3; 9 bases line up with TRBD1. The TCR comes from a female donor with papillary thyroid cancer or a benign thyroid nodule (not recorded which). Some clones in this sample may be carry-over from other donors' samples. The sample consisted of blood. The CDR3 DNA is TGTGCCAGCAGTCCCGGACAGGGGACAAACACCATATATTTT. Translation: CASSPGQGTNTIYF.